This T cell receptor (beta chain) was documented in a study of shared clonotypes between healthy human individuals. V lost 2 bases and J lost 2, with 13 bases in between. The CDR3 has 15 residues. Germline loops: CDR1 SGHTA, CDR2 FQGNSA. On this clone itself: Its antigen is still unknown.

Assay: immunoSEQ multiplex PCR; the TCRdb copy retains only in-frame clones and omits some. Among about a million clones, around 74% were seen once, and the ten largest hold about 1.4%. Study-wide results and limits: A few donors showed sharing of 4.5% to 6% of naive CD4 clonotypes.

V and J are TRBV7-2 and TRBJ2-7; TRBD2 might be the D (6 bases). The sequenced material came from memory CD4+ T cells sorted from blood. The subset denotes: CD45RA-negative fraction. This sequence was found in a man between 18 and 35 years old in good health. CDR3 region: CASSLMGGIPYEQYF. In DNA, the CDR3 is TGTGCCAGCAGCTTAATGGGCGGGATTCCCTACGAGCAGTACTTC.